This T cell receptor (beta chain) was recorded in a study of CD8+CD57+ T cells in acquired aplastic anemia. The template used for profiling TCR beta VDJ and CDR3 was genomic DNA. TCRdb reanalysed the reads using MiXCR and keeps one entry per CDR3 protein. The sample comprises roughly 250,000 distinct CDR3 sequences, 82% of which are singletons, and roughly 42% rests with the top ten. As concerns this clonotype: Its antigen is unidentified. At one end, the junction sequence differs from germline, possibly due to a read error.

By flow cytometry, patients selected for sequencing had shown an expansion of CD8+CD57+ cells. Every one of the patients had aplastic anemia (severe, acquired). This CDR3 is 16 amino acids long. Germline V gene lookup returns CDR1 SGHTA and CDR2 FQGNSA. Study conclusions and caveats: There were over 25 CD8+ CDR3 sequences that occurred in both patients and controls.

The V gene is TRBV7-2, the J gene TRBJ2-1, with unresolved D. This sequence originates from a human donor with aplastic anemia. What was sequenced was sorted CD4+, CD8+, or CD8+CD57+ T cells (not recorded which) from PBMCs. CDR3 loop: CASSAPGGNGQDDQFF. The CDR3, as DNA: TGTGCCAGCAGCGCCCCCGGCGGAAACGGTCAGGATGACCAGTTCTTC.